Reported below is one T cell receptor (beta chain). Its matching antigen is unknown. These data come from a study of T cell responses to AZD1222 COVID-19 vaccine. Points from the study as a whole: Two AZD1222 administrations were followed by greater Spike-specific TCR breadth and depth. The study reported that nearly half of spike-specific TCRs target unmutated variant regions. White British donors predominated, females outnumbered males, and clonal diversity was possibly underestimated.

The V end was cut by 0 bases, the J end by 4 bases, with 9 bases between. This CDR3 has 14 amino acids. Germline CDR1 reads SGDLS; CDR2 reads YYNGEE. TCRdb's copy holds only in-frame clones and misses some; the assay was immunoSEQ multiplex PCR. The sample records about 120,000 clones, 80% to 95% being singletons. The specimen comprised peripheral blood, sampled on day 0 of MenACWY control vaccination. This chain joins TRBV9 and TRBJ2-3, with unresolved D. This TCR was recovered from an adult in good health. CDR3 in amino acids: CASSVEGPSDTQYF. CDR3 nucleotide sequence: TGTGCCAGCAGCGTAGAAGGGCCCTCAGATACGCAGTATTTT.